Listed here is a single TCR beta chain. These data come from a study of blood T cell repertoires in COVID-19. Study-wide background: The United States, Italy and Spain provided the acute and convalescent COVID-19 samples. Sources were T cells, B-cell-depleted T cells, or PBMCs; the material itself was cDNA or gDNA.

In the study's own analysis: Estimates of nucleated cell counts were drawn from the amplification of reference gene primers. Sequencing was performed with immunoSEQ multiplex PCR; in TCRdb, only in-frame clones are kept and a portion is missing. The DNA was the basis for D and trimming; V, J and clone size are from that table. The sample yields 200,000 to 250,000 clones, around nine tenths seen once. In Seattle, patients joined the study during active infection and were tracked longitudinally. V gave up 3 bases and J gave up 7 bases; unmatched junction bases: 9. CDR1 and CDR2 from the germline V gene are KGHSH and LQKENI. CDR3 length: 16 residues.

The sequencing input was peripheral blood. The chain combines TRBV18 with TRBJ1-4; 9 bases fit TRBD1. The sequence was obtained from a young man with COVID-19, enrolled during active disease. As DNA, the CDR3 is TGTGCCAGCTCACCGCAACCGGGACAGGGACTTGAAAAACTGTTTTTT. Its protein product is CASSPQPGQGLEKLFF.